The 28 T cell receptor beta chains listed next were all sequenced from one sample in a study of cytomegalovirus exposure and HLA in healthy donors. Generated by immunoSEQ multiplex PCR, the TCRdb table keeps only in-frame clones and is missing some. The repertoire holds roughly 300,000 clones, with over 75% as singletons. The sequencing input was PBMCs. Receptors were obtained from a woman younger than 30 in good health and CMV-seronegative.

The chain is built from TRBV5-1 and TRBJ1-6, with 8 bases lining up with TRBD1. V shed 2 bases and J 10 bases; nucleotides not matched to a gene: 11. CDR1 is SGHRS, CDR2 YFSETQ, per germline. The CDR3 totals 16 residues. For the CDR3, the DNA is TGCGCCAGCAGCTTCGAATTAGGACAGGGAAGCTCACCCCTCCACTTT. Amino acid sequence: CASSFELGQGSSPLHF.

For this clone: At one end the junction does not follow the germline gene, possibly because of a read error. This chain connects TRBV9 to TRBJ2-3, with 8 bases that match TRBD2. Germline V CDR1 and CDR2: SGDLS, YYNGEE. The CDR3 extends over 13 amino acids. The CDR3 here is CASSGTSTDTQYF. The CDR3 region has the DNA TGTGCCAGTAGCGGGACTAGCACAGATACGCAGTATTTT.

V usage is TRBV6-6 and J usage is TRBJ2-7, with no clear D. This CDR3 region has 13 residues. Germline CDR1 is MNHNY and CDR2 is SVGAGI (reference sequence). Deletions cut 4 bases from V and 3 bases from J, with 10 bases between. The chain's CDR3 is CASSSQPNYEQYF. The CDR3 nucleotides read TGTGCCAGCAGTTCACAGCCGAACTACGAGCAGTACTTC.

V usage is TRBV27 and J usage is TRBJ2-7, with 8 bases aligning to TRBD2. The CDR3 consists of 16 residues. Trimming removed 7 bases from V and 1 base from J; junction bases left unmatched: 12. Germline values: CDR1 MNHEY, CDR2 SMNVEV (reference sequence). The CDR3 protein is CASTLHGPSGSYEQYF. Here the CDR3 DNA reads TGTGCCAGCACCCTCCATGGGCCTAGCGGGTCCTACGAGCAGTACTTC.

This rearrangement joins TRBV5-1 to TRBJ2-1, with TRBD2 matching 12 bases. J gave up 8 bases and V 4 bases, and 10 bases lay outside the gene matches. This CDR3 comprises 16 residues. Germline V CDR1 and CDR2: SGHRS, YFSETQ. CDR3 DNA sequence: TGCGCCAGCAGCCCGCCTAGCGGGAGGGCCTTGGATGAGCAGTTCTTC. It yields the protein CASSPPSGRALDEQFF.

This clone occurred once. The gene calls are TRBV28 and TRBJ1-2; TRBD1 aligns across 9 bases. Germline V lookup: CDR1 MDHEN, CDR2 SYDVKM. The CDR3 spans 17 residues. The junction had 14 bases not matched to a gene; V was cut back by 7 bases and J by 2 bases. The CDR3 DNA follows: TGTGCCAGCAACCCGCCCCAGGGGGGACAGGGCAACTATGGCTACACCTTC. This translates into CASNPPQGGQGNYGYTF.

The chain combines TRBV2 with TRBJ2-1; weak D call: TRBD2 (6 bases). The CDR3 sequence is 10 residues long. The germline CDR1 and CDR2 sequences are SNHLY and FYNNEI. The V gene lost 9 bases and the J gene lost 10 bases, with 10 bases spanning the gap. This chain's CDR3 is CASLEGEQFF. The CDR3 bases are TGTGCCAGTTTGGAGGGAGAGCAGTTCTTC.

The chain has TRBV11-2 and TRBJ2-7; the D gene is possibly TRBD2 (6 bases). CDR1 and CDR2 (germline): SGHAT, FQNNGV. V lost 5 bases, J lost 0 bases, and 17 bases lay in between. CDR3 size: 16 residues. The CDR3 here is CASSISGQRASYEQYF. The CDR3 DNA reads as TGTGCCAGCAGCATTTCGGGCCAGCGGGCCTCCTACGAGCAGTACTTC.

On this clone itself: The sample contains more than one DNA sequence encoding this CDR3. V and J are TRBV9 and TRBJ1-3; D uncertain. CDR1 is SGDLS and CDR2 is YYNGEE in the germline V gene. V was pared by 4 bases and J by 4 bases, with 12 bases between. The CDR3 runs 14 residues. CDR3 sequence (DNA): TGTGCCAGCAGCCCCGGGTCTTCCGGAAACACCATATATTTT. Amino acid sequence: CASSPGSSGNTIYF.

The rearrangement joins TRBV29-1 to TRBJ1-3; no clear D gene. The V and J ends lost 5 bases and 0 bases respectively, with 5 bases between them. Germline-derived CDR1 and CDR2 are SQVTM and ANQGSEA. The CDR3 covers 12 residues. The CDR3 sequence is CSVTSSGNTIYF. DNA for the CDR3: TGCAGCGTTACAAGCTCTGGAAACACCATATATTTT.

The J gene is TRBJ1-5, the V gene TRBV28; D is unclear. CDR1 MDHEN and CDR2 SYDVKM come from the germline V gene. The CDR3 sequence is 15 residues long. V dropped 3 bases and J dropped 0 bases, with 9 bases sitting between them. The DNA for the CDR3 is TGTGCCAGCAGTTTGTACCTAGCTAGCAATCAGCCCCAGCATTTT. The encoded protein is CASSLYLASNQPQHF.

The rearrangement uses TRBV15 and TRBJ2-1; 8 bases agree with TRBD2. With V trimmed by 1 base and J by 6 bases, 14 bases remained unmatched. Per germline, CDR1 LNHNV and CDR2 YYDKDF (reference sequence). The CDR3 runs 18 residues. The CDR3, as DNA: TGTGCCACCAGCAGAGTATGGGGACCTAGCGGGCCAGGCAATGAGCAGTTCTTC. This sequence encodes CATSRVWGPSGPGNEQFF.

Notes on this clone: The sample holds other DNA sequences that translate to the same CDR3. The chain couples TRBV20-1 to TRBJ2-7, with D possibly being TRBD1 (5 bases). Germline CDR1 reads DFQATT; CDR2 reads SNEGSKA (reference sequence). The CDR3 has 11 residues. The V gene lost 6 bases and the J gene lost 2 bases, with 8 bases spanning the gap. In DNA form, the CDR3 reads TGCAGTGCGGCAGGGACCTACGAGCAGTACTTC. Protein product: CSAAGTYEQYF.

The V gene is TRBV30, the J gene TRBJ2-6; TRBD2 matches 12 bases. Germline V gives CDR1 GTSNPN, CDR2 SVGIG (reference sequence). The CDR3 loop spans 19 amino acids. The ends lost 3 bases at V and 0 bases at J; junction bases unmatched: 9. For the CDR3, the DNA is TGTGCCTGGAGGTTACTAGCGGGAGGAACGTCCTCTGGGGCCAACGTCCTGACTTTC. This sequence encodes CAWRLLAGGTSSGANVLTF.

This rearrangement joins TRBV10-3 to TRBJ1-3, with 8 positions matching TRBD1. Trimming took 6 bases from V and 4 from J; bases not matched to a gene: 5. This CDR3 has 14 amino acids. Germline-derived CDR1 and CDR2 are ENHRY and SYGVKD. The CDR3, as DNA: TGTGCCATCAGGTCGACAGGGGTAGGAAACACCATATATTTT. Amino acids: CAIRSTGVGNTIYF.

Points on this clone: This specimen includes other DNA sequences encoding the same CDR3. The chain has TRBV7-8 and TRBJ2-3; 12 positions agree with TRBD2. With V trimmed by 5 bases and J by 0 bases, 3 bases remained unmatched. Germline loops: CDR1 SGHVS, CDR2 FQNEAQ. This CDR3 contains 16 residues. The CDR3 loop is CASSPGTSGSTDTQYF. For the CDR3, the DNA is TGTGCCAGCAGCCCCGGGACTAGCGGGAGCACAGATACGCAGTATTTT.

V is TRBV11-2 and J is TRBJ2-3; no reliable D call. Trimming shortened V by 0 bases and J by 0 bases, and 10 bases separated the two germline ends. Germline CDR1 SGHAT, CDR2 FQNNGV. The CDR3 covers 16 residues. CDR3 protein: CASSLDLGRSTDTQYF. CDR3 in DNA: TGTGCCAGCAGCTTAGATCTAGGTCGGAGCACAGATACGCAGTATTTT.

This clone came up once. The chain joins TRBV28 to TRBJ2-3; D gene unclear. The length of the CDR3 is 13 residues. Germline V CDR1 and CDR2: MDHEN, SYDVKM. V was pared by 3 bases and J by 7 bases, with 11 bases between. In nucleotides, the CDR3 is TGTGCCAGCAGTTTTTTTACTGAGAATACGCAGTATTTT. Amino acids: CASSFFTENTQYF.

The chain recombines TRBV2 with TRBJ2-5; D gene unclear. The CDR3 contains 15 residues. Germline assignment: CDR1 SNHLY and CDR2 FYNNEI. With 0 bases removed from V and 5 bases from J, the gap between germline ends came to 13 bases. The CDR3 is CASSEAQLTLETQYF. CDR3 bases: TGTGCCAGCAGTGAAGCCCAGTTGACACTCGAGACCCAGTACTTC.

The chain is built from TRBV7-2 and TRBJ2-1; perhaps TRBD1 as D (5 bases). V shed 1 base and J shed 6 bases, with 13 bases lying between them. This CDR3 has 15 residues. CDR1 SGHTA and CDR2 FQGNSA come from the germline V gene. CDR3 region: CASSLGGNSINEQFF. The CDR3 DNA reads TGTGCCAGCAGCTTAGGGGGCAACAGCATCAATGAGCAGTTCTTC.

The rearrangement uses TRBV2 and TRBJ2-7; maybe TRBD2 (6 bases). The CDR3 totals 13 residues. CDR1 and CDR2 from the germline V gene are SNHLY and FYNNEI. V was shortened by 8 bases and J by 0 bases, with 11 bases between the two germline ends. CDR3 protein: CASEGRGSYEQYF. CDR3 nucleotides: TGTGCCAGCGAGGGGCGGGGCTCCTACGAGCAGTACTTC.

This clone was found once. Other DNA sequences within the sample encode an identical CDR3. The rearrangement joins TRBV5-1 to TRBJ2-2; 7 nucleotides line up with TRBD1. V dropped 0 bases and J dropped 5; count of bases not matched to a gene: 4. Germline values: CDR1 SGHRS, CDR2 YFSETQ. This CDR3 comprises 15 residues. The CDR3 DNA sequence: TGCGCCAGCAGCTTGGGACAGGGCGGGACCGGGGAGCTGTTTTTT. It specifies CASSLGQGGTGELFF.

This clone was counted between two and nine times. This chain links TRBV5-4 with TRBJ1-4; possible D gene TRBD1, 6 bases. CDR3 length: 16 residues. V gave up 4 bases and J gave up 6 bases, with 19 bases separating them. CDR1 and CDR2 from the germline V gene are SGHNT and YYREEE (reference sequence). The DNA for the CDR3 is TGTGCCAGCAGCCGCCAGGGGCCAGGCAACTATGAAAAACTGTTTTTT. This translates into CASSRQGPGNYEKLFF.

The count of this clone is one. This chain links TRBV6-1 with TRBJ2-5; D is possibly TRBD1 (5 bases). Trimming took 3 bases from V and 3 from J, leaving 11 bases between them. CDR1 and CDR2 (germline): MNHNS, SASEGT. The CDR3 runs 14 residues. The CDR3 sequence is CASSDSGREETQYF. The CDR3 nucleotides read TGTGCCAGCAGTGACTCAGGCAGGGAAGAGACCCAGTACTTC.

This chain joins TRBV2 and TRBJ2-1; D might be TRBD2 (5 bases). The CDR3 covers 14 residues. The germline gives CDR1 SNHLY, CDR2 FYNNEI. Trimming stripped 4 bases from V and 7 bases from J, with 14 bases between. The CDR3 reads CASSGGLWENEQFF. The CDR3 bases are TGTGCCAGCAGTGGTGGGCTTTGGGAGAATGAGCAGTTCTTC.

The chain uses TRBV4-3 and TRBJ2-3, with 8 bases fitting TRBD1. Germline V gene lookup returns CDR1 LGHNA and CDR2 YSLEER. V lost 3 bases and J lost 6; bases outside the gene matches: 8. CDR3 length: 15 residues. CDR3 amino acids: CASSHDRGFVDTQYF. The CDR3 bases are TGCGCCAGCAGCCATGACAGGGGATTCGTTGATACGCAGTATTTT.

The chain has TRBV15 and TRBJ2-7, with a possible D match to TRBD1 (6 bases). The ends were cut back, 3 bases at V and 3 bases at J, with 15 bases in the middle. This CDR3 is 15 amino acids long. Germline lookup yields CDR1 LNHNV and CDR2 YYDKDF (reference sequence). The CDR3 sequence is CATSRDQGPGYEQYF. The CDR3 coding sequence is TGTGCCACCAGCAGGGACCAGGGGCCGGGCTACGAGCAGTACTTC.

The chain couples TRBV5-4 to TRBJ2-5; 11 bases are a match to TRBD1. V lost 4 bases, J lost 4 bases, and 3 bases stayed unmatched. The CDR3 has 14 amino acids. The germline V gene encodes CDR1 SGHNT and CDR2 YYREEE (reference sequence). The CDR3 region is CASSIGTGGETQYF. DNA of the CDR3: TGTGCCAGCAGCATCGGGACAGGGGGAGAGACCCAGTACTTC.